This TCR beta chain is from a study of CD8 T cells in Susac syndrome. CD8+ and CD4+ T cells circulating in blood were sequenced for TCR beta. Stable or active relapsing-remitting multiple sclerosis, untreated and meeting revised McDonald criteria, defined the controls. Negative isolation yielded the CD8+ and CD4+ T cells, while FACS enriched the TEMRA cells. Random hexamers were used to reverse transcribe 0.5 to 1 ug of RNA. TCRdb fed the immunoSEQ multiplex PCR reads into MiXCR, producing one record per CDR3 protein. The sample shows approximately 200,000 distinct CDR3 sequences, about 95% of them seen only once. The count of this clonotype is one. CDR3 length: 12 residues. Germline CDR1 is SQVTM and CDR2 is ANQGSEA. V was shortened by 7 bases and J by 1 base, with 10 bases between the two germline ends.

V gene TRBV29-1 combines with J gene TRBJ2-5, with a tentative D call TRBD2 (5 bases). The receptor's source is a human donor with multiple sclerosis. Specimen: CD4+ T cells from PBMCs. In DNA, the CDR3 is TGCAGCGATCGGACTTCCCAAGAGACCCAGTACTTC. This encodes CSDRTSQETQYF.